This T cell receptor (beta chain) originates from a study of T cell repertoires in cytomegalovirus infection. For the study at large: Epitope selection comprised recently identified HLA-C-restricted CMV epitopes and well-studied HLA-B-restricted CMV epitopes.

The CDR3 loop spans 16 amino acids. Germline CDR1 and CDR2: SGHNT and YYREEE (reference sequence). After removal of 2 bases from V and 4 bases from J, the junction contained 8 bases not matched to a gene. Remarks on this clonotype: The antigen is not known. This likely comes from a read error, as the CDR3 has no conserved phenylalanine or tryptophan at its end.

Via MiXCR, TCRdb re-called the reads, giving one row per CDR3 protein. The profile covers 700,000 to 850,000 distinct CDR3 sequences, with approximately 30% appearing a single time and about an eighth taken by the ten largest. The genes are TRBV5-4 and TRBJ2-1, with 8 bases lining up with TRBD2. This TCR was sampled from a human donor in good health (CMV status not recorded). Some clones in this sample may be carry-over from other donors' samples. The sequences come from cultured CD8+ T cells from PBMCs, collected from culture after CMV antigen stimulation. CDR3 loop: CASSFSPGGVYNEQFS. CDR3 bases: TGTGCCAGCAGCTTTTCCCCCGGGGGGGTTTACAATGAGCAGTTCTCC.